Below, 13 T cell receptor beta chains from the same sample are listed, as sequenced in a study of blood T cell repertoires in COVID-19. TCRdb's copy holds only in-frame clones and misses some; the assay was immunoSEQ multiplex PCR. Here the sample spans hundreds of thousands of clones, around 84% being singletons. Sequencing was performed on peripheral blood. The receptors were gathered from a man in his 70s with acute or convalescent COVID-19.

The J gene is TRBJ2-1, the V gene TRBV27; 10 bases line up with TRBD2. Germline loops: CDR1 MNHEY, CDR2 SMNVEV (reference sequence). The CDR3 consists of 15 residues. V gave up 4 bases and J gave up 6 bases; unmatched junction bases: 6. The CDR3 reads CASSSSSGSFNEQFF. For the CDR3, the DNA is TGTGCCAGCAGTTCCTCTAGCGGGAGCTTCAATGAGCAGTTCTTC.

This chain links TRBV19 with TRBJ1-1; the D is unclear. Trimming shortened V by 7 bases and J by 1 base, and 10 bases separated the two germline ends. Germline lookup yields CDR1 LNHDA and CDR2 SQIVND (reference sequence). This CDR3 region has 13 residues. CDR3 nucleotides: TGTGCCAGTACCCCGCTAGGGAACACTGAAGCTTTCTTT. It codes for CASTPLGNTEAFF.

This clone occurred a few times. V and J are TRBV6-1 and TRBJ2-1; 7 nucleotides line up with TRBD1. CDR3 size: 14 residues. CDR1 and CDR2 from the germline V gene are MNHNS and SASEGT. V dropped 3 bases and J dropped 7; count of bases not matched to a gene: 6. The CDR3: CASSESRGKNEQFF. Written as DNA, the CDR3 is TGTGCCAGCAGTGAGAGCAGGGGGAAGAATGAGCAGTTCTTC.

The J gene is TRBJ2-1, the V gene TRBV4-2, with 7 bases fitting TRBD2. This CDR3 has 18 amino acids. Germline V gene data show CDR1 as LGHNA and CDR2 as YNFKEQ. V lost 2 bases, J lost 8 bases, and 18 bases stayed unmatched. DNA of the CDR3: TGTGCCAGCAGCCAACAACTTTCGTCGGGAGGAATAGGGCATGAGCAGTTCTTC. This sequence encodes CASSQQLSSGGIGHEQFF.

This clone was seen a handful of times. V is TRBV2 and J is TRBJ2-7; TRBD1 aligns across 7 bases. Trimming at V came to 4 bases and at J to 0 bases, leaving 9 bases not matched to a gene. This CDR3 spans 16 amino acids. The germline V gene has CDR1 SNHLY and CDR2 FYNNEI. The CDR3, as DNA: TGTGCCAGCAGTGCTCACAGGGGTATCCCCTCCTACGAGCAGTACTTC. This codes for CASSAHRGIPSYEQYF.

The chain links TRBV27 to TRBJ2-5, with D possibly matching TRBD1 (5 bases). The CDR3 contains 15 residues. Trimming removed 8 bases from V and 2 bases from J, with 18 bases in between. Germline CDR1 is MNHEY and CDR2 is SMNVEV (reference sequence). The CDR3 sequence: CASRLTGGYQETQYF. CDR3 nucleotide sequence: TGTGCCAGCCGTCTAACAGGCGGCTATCAAGAGACCCAGTACTTC.

The V call is TRBV6-5, the J call TRBJ2-2; D not resolved. The germline V and J ends were trimmed by 6 bases and 1 base, with 12 bases remaining between them. This CDR3 has 15 residues. Germline V gene lookup returns CDR1 MNHEY and CDR2 SVGAGI. CDR3 protein: CASSVNRGNTGELFF. In nucleotides, the CDR3 is TGTGCCAGCAGCGTTAATCGCGGGAACACCGGGGAGCTGTTTTTT.

The chain combines TRBV10-1 with TRBJ2-7, with a possible D match to TRBD2 (6 bases). Germline V lookup: CDR1 WNHNN, CDR2 SYGVQD (reference sequence). The CDR3 sequence is 14 residues long. The ends were cut back, 0 bases at V and 0 bases at J, with 6 bases in the middle. The CDR3 loop reads CASSESRDSYEQYF. In nucleotides, the CDR3 is TGCGCCAGCAGTGAGTCGCGGGACTCCTACGAGCAGTACTTC.

V is TRBV9 and J is TRBJ2-2; 7 bases map to TRBD1. V lost 4 bases to trimming and J lost 0 bases; unmatched junction nucleotides: 6. The CDR3 is 16 amino acids. Germline V CDR1 and CDR2: SGDLS, YYNGEE. This CDR3 is CASSTGTASNTGELFF. The CDR3 DNA follows: TGTGCCAGCAGCACCGGGACAGCCTCGAACACCGGGGAGCTGTTTTTT.

The gene calls are TRBV21-1 and TRBJ1-6; TRBD1 is the table's D call, not checked against the DNA. TRBV21-1 is noted as a pseudogene. This CDR3 contains 16 residues. Here the CDR3 reads CASVDQGKAYNSPLHF. The CDR3 nucleotides read TGTGCCAGCGTCGATCAGGGAAAGGCCTATAATTCACCCCTCCACTTT.

CDR3 protein: CASSLSGDNEKLFF. The CDR3 DNA reads TGTGCCAGCAGCTTGTCAGGGGATAATGAAAAACTGTTTTTT. The chain combines TRBV5-4 with TRBJ1-4; D possibly corresponds to TRBD1 (6 bases). Per germline, CDR1 SGHNT and CDR2 YYREEE (reference sequence). This CDR3 comprises 14 residues. The V and J ends lost 1 base and 4 bases respectively, with 8 bases between them.

The chain joins TRBV19 to TRBJ1-2; 7 bases are shared with TRBD1. V dropped 8 bases and J dropped 8; count of bases not matched to a gene: 17. Germline loops: CDR1 LNHDA, CDR2 SQIVND (reference sequence). The CDR3 length is 15 residues. The CDR3 DNA sequence: TGTGCCAGTCAGGACAGGCAACGAACGACGGGGGGCTACACCTTC. Encoded protein: CASQDRQRTTGGYTF.

V usage is TRBV5-6 and J usage is TRBJ2-7; 7 bases match TRBD2. This CDR3 comprises 17 residues. Germline V gene data show CDR1 as SGHDT and CDR2 as YYEEEE. V lost 3 bases to trimming and J lost 3 bases; unmatched junction nucleotides: 15. In DNA, the CDR3 is TGTGCCAGCAGCTCGAACGGGGGGAAACGACTAGTCTACGAGCAGTACTTC. Protein: CASSSNGGKRLVYEQYF. The variable domain in full, with the rest retrieved from reference TRBV5-6 and TRBJ2-7, is DAGVTQSPTHLIKTRGQQVTLRCSPKSGHDTVSWYQQALGQGPQFIFQYYEEEERQRGNFPDRFSGHQFPNYSSELNVNALLLGDSALYLCASSSNGGKRLVYEQYFGPGTRLTVT.